These T cell receptor beta chains were read from a single sample in a study of cytomegalovirus exposure and HLA in healthy donors. The repertoire was sequenced with immunoSEQ multiplex PCR; TCRdb's copy has only in-frame clones and lacks some. The sample consists of 200,000 to 250,000 clones, roughly 80% of them appearing once. Sequencing used PBMCs. These receptors all stem from a young man in good health and CMV-seronegative. Each CDR3 is given with its conserved first and last residue. The D gene is left open where the match is weak. Part of the rows lack a size; the others show once, few, many or a class for expanded clones.

TRBJ2-3 TRBD2 TRBV4-1 . CASSHLGLAADTQYF TGCGCCAGCAGCCACCTCGGACTAGCGGCAGATACGCAGTATTTT
TRBJ1-6 TRBD1 TRBV9 . CASSQTGQGASPLHF TGTGCCAGCAGCCAAACTGGACAGGGGGCTTCACCCCTCCACTTT
TRBJ1-2 . TRBV28 . CASRTPAGWEANYGYTF TGTGCCAGCAGGACACCGGCGGGATGGGAAGCTAACTATGGCTACACCTTC
TRBJ2-2 . TRBV7-9 once CASRPPENNTGELFF TGTGCCTCTAGACCCCCAGAAAATAACACCGGGGAGCTGTTTTTT
TRBJ2-1 . TRBV20-1 once CSARRGHEQFF TGCAGTGCCCGGCGCGGGCATGAGCAGTTCTTC
TRBJ2-2 TRBD2 TRBV9 once CASTGLAGLAGELFF TGTGCCAGCACCGGACTAGCGGGGCTCGCCGGGGAGCTGTTTTTT
TRBJ2-7 TRBD1 TRBV18 . CASSPGQGDYEQYF TGTGCCAGCTCACCGGGACAGGGGGACTACGAGCAGTACTTC
TRBJ1-4 . TRBV2 few CASTPIQANEKLFF TGTGCCAGCACTCCTATACAGGCTAATGAAAAACTGTTTTTT
TRBJ2-2 TRBD2 TRBV4-3 . CASSQDRGGSGELFF TGCGCCAGCAGCCAAGATAGGGGAGGGTCCGGGGAGCTGTTTTTT
TRBJ1-3 . TRBV18 . CASSRTQGLSSGNTIYF TGTGCCAGCTCACGAACTCAGGGGCTGAGCTCTGGAAACACCATATATTTT
TRBJ2-7 TRBD1 TRBV27 . CASSFSLRGQGSYEQYF TGTGCCAGCAGTTTCTCCTTAAGGGGACAGGGTTCCTACGAGCAGTACTTC
TRBJ2-7 TRBD1 TRBV28 . CASSPWTGGSYEQYF TGTGCCAGCAGTCCGTGGACAGGGGGTAGTTACGAGCAGTACTTC
TRBJ1-4 . TRBV18 . CASSPLRGGRNEKLFF TGTGCCAGCTCGCCGCTCAGGGGCGGTAGGAATGAAAAACTGTTTTTT
TRBJ2-5 . TRBV23-1 . CASSQSQGRGTQYF TGCGCCAGCAGTCAATCGCAGGGCAGGGGGACCCAGTACTTC
TRBJ2-7 TRBD1 TRBV5-1 . CASSSTGSFYEQYF TGCGCCAGCAGCTCGACAGGGTCCTTCTACGAGCAGTACTTC
TRBJ2-2 TRBD1 TRBV6-5 . CASSYSATGYTGELFF TGTGCCAGCAGTTACTCGGCGACAGGGTACACCGGGGAGCTGTTTTTT
TRBJ2-3 TRBD2 TRBV15 once CATSRGAGGPDTQYF TGTGCCACCAGCAGAGGGGCGGGGGGGCCAGATACGCAGTATTTT
TRBJ2-6 TRBD1 TRBV28 . CASSSDRATRLPFSGANVLTF TGTGCCAGCAGTTCCGACAGGGCAACACGTCTACCCTTCTCTGGGGCCAACGTCCTGACTTTC
TRBJ2-5 . TRBV25-1 . CASSEYEGEQYF TGTGCCAGCAGTGAATATGAGGGGGAGCAGTACTTC
TRBJ2-1 . TRBV28 once CASILGGGTSYNEQFF TGTGCCAGCATTCTGGGAGGGGGGACCTCCTACAATGAGCAGTTCTTC
TRBJ2-1 . TRBV15 . CATSKVRGNEQFF TGTGCCACCAGCAAAGTTAGGGGAAATGAGCAGTTCTTC
TRBJ1-2 TRBD1 TRBV28 . CASLTGTPNYGYTF TGTGCCAGCTTGACAGGGACACCTAACTATGGCTACACCTTC
TRBJ1-2 . TRBV6-5 . CASRQAYGYTF TGTGCCAGCAGGCAAGCCTATGGCTACACCTTC
TRBJ2-7 TRBD2 TRBV7-2 . CASSRGPPGLAGDEQYF TGTGCCAGCAGCCGCGGGCCACCGGGACTAGCGGGGGACGAGCAGTACTTC
TRBJ2-7 . TRBV4-1 . CASSPAGGTGSYEQYF TGCGCCAGCAGCCCAGCAGGAGGGACGGGATCCTACGAGCAGTACTTC
TRBJ2-5 . TRBV5-1 few CASLPLGTTQETQYF TGCGCCAGCTTACCTCTCGGGACAACCCAAGAGACCCAGTACTTC
TRBJ1-1 TRBD1 TRBV6-5 . CASSYSNRGATEAFF TGTGCCAGCAGTTACTCGAACAGGGGGGCCACTGAAGCTTTCTTT
TRBJ2-7 TRBD1 TRBV27 . CASSLFGTGYEQYF TGTGCCAGCAGTTTGTTCGGGACAGGCTACGAGCAGTACTTC
TRBJ2-7 TRBD2 TRBV5-1 . CASSFDPLRAGKTYEQYF TGCGCCAGCAGCTTCGACCCCCTACGAGCGGGGAAAACCTACGAGCAGTACTTC
TRBJ2-7 . TRBV28 . CASSLGQGPLYEQYF TGTGCCAGCAGTTTAGGGCAGGGCCCTTTATACGAGCAGTACTTC
TRBJ2-7 . TRBV28 . CASGSGDGDLYEQYF TGTGCCAGCGGGTCGGGGGACGGTGATCTTTACGAGCAGTACTTC
TRBJ1-1 TRBD1 TRBV28 . CASSEQGLQAFF TGTGCCAGCAGTGAACAGGGGCTTCAAGCTTTCTTT
TRBJ1-2 . TRBV7-9 . CASSLTGIGYGYTF TGTGCCAGCAGCTTAACAGGGATTGGATATGGCTACACCTTC
TRBJ2-1 . TRBV7-3 . CASSLTTVSEQFF TGTGCCAGCAGCTTAACAACGGTGAGTGAGCAGTTCTTC
TRBJ2-3 . TRBV6-5 . CASSEEQITDTQYF TGTGCCAGCAGTGAAGAACAGATCACAGATACGCAGTATTTT
TRBJ2-1 TRBD1 TRBV7-2 . CASSSGQIHNEQFF TGTGCCAGCAGCTCGGGACAGATCCACAATGAGCAGTTCTTC
TRBJ2-7 . TRBV21-1 . CASSKRAFDRGVGEQYF TGTGCCAGCAGCAAGCGGGCTTTCGACAGGGGGGTGGGGGAGCAGTACTTC
TRBJ1-2 TRBD1 TRBV28 few CASSSSGTGALLNGYTF TGTGCCAGCAGCTCCAGCGGGACAGGTGCTCTTTTAAATGGCTACACCTTC
TRBJ2-7 TRBD1 TRBV10-3 . CAISDLGQGMYEQYF TGTGCCATCAGTGATCTTGGACAGGGCATGTACGAGCAGTACTTC
TRBJ2-1 . TRBV5-1 . CASSLMELLSYNEQFF TGCGCCAGCAGCTTGATGGAGCTCCTCTCCTACAATGAGCAGTTCTTC
TRBJ1-5 TRBD1 TRBV5-5 . CASSSLTGTGTQPQHF TGTGCCAGCAGCTCCCTAACCGGGACAGGGACCCAGCCCCAGCATTTT
TRBJ2-3 . TRBV11-2 few CASSLDPGSTDTQYF TGTGCCAGCAGCTTAGACCCAGGATCCACAGATACGCAGTATTTT
TRBJ2-3 TRBD1 TRBV5-6 few CASSPGTGYTDTQYF TGTGCCAGCAGTCCAGGGACAGGGTACACAGATACGCAGTATTTT
TRBJ2-2 . TRBV5-1 . CASTSGGKNTGELFF TGCGCCAGCACCTCGGGGGGCAAGAACACCGGGGAGCTGTTTTTT
TRBJ1-4 TRBD1 TRBV5-5 . CASSWTGGSEKLFF TGTGCCAGCAGCTGGACAGGGGGCTCTGAAAAACTGTTTTTT
TRBJ2-7 TRBD1 TRBV15 . CATSNRRTGPYEQYF TGTGCCACCAGCAATAGGCGGACAGGGCCCTACGAGCAGTACTTC
TRBJ1-5 . TRBV5-1 . CASSPADSRNQPQHF TGCGCCAGCAGCCCCGCGGACAGCCGCAATCAGCCCCAGCATTTT
TRBJ2-7 . TRBV11-2 . CASSLGGLRKYEQYF TGTGCCAGCAGCTTAGGGGGCCTAAGGAAATACGAGCAGTACTTC
TRBJ1-2 TRBD1 TRBV7-2 . CASSLASTGGNGYTF TGTGCCAGCAGCTTAGCGTCGACAGGGGGGAATGGCTACACCTTC
TRBJ2-5 . TRBV5-5 . CASSLEGGTQETQYF TGTGCCAGCAGCTTGGAGGGGGGGACCCAAGAGACCCAGTACTTC
TRBJ2-7 TRBD1 TRBV15 . CATSRAIQGVTYEQYF TGTGCCACCAGCAGAGCGATACAGGGGGTGACCTACGAGCAGTACTTC
TRBJ1-2 . TRBV4-3 once CASSQGENRVDGYTF TGCGCCAGCAGCCAAGGAGAGAACAGGGTGGATGGCTACACCTTC
TRBJ1-1 . TRBV29-1 . CSVIRSRPGGEAFF TGCAGCGTTATTCGATCGCGGCCGGGGGGTGAAGCTTTCTTT